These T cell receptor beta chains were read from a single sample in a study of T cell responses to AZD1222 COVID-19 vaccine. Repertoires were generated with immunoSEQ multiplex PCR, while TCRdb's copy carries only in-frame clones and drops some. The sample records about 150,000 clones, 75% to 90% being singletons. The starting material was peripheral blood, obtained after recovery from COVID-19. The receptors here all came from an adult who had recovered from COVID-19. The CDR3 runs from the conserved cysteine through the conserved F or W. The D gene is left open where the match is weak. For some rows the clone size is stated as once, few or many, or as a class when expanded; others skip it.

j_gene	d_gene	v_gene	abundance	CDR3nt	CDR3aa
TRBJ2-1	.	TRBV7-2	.	TGTGCCAGCAGCTCGACTGGACCAGAGCAGTTCTTC	CASSSTGPEQFF
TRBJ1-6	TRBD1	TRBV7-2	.	TGTGCCAGCAGCCCAGGGGGGAGCAATTCACCCCTCCACTTT	CASSPGGSNSPLHF
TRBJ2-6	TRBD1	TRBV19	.	TGTGCCAGTAGTCCCGGACAGGGATTCTCTGGGGCCAACGTCCTGACTTTC	CASSPGQGFSGANVLTF
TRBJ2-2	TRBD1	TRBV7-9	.	TGTGCCAGCAGCTTAACAGGGGGCACCGGGGAGCTGTTTTTT	CASSLTGGTGELFF
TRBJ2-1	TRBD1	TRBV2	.	TGTGCCAGCGAGAAGGGACAGGGGGTGAATGAGCAGTTCTTC	CASEKGQGVNEQFF
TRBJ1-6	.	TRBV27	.	TGTGCCAGCAGGGTTTACAGCTCCTATAATTCACCCCTCCACTTT	CASRVYSSYNSPLHF
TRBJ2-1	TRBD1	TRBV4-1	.	TGCGCCAGCAGCCAAGTTCCGGGACAGTACTACAATGAGCAGTTCTTC	CASSQVPGQYYNEQFF
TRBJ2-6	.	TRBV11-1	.	TGTGCCAGCAGCGCCCCAGGGTTCTCTGGGGCCAACGTCCTGACTTTC	CASSAPGFSGANVLTF
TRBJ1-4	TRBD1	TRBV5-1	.	TGCGCCAGCAGCATACAGGGGATTGCTAATGAAAAACTGTTTTTT	CASSIQGIANEKLFF
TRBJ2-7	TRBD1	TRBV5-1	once	TGCGCCAGCAGCTTGGTTGAGACAGGGGGCTACGAGCAGTACTTC	CASSLVETGGYEQYF
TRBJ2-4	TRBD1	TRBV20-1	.	TGCAGTCTCGGACAGGGGGCTTTTCGATACTTC	CSLGQGAFRYF
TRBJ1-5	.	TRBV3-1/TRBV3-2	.	TGTGCCAGCAGCCTAGTTAATCAGCCCCAGCATTTT	CASSLVNQPQHF
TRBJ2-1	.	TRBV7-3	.	TGTGCCAGCAGCTTATACCTAGACAATGAGCAGTTCTTC	CASSLYLDNEQFF
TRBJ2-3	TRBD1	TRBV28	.	TGTGCCAGCAGTTTAGGCGAACGGGACAGAAGATTTCCTAGCACAGATACGCAGTATTTT	CASSLGERDRRFPSTDTQYF
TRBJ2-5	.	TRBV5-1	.	TGCGCCAGCAGCATTGAGGGGGGGGAGACCCAGTACTTC	CASSIEGGETQYF
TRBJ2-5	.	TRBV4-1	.	TGCGCCAGCAGCCAAGATGGGACCCAGTACTTC	CASSQDGTQYF
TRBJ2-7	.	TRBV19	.	TGTGCCAGTAGTATAGGCCCATCCTACGAGCAGTACTTC	CASSIGPSYEQYF
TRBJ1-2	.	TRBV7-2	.	TGTGCCAGCAGCACTGCGGGGGCGAACTATGGCTACACCTTC	CASSTAGANYGYTF
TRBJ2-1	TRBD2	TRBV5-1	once	TGCGCCAGCAGCTTGAGGACTAGCGGGGGGGAATATGAGCAGTTCTTC	CASSLRTSGGEYEQFF
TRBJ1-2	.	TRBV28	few	TGTGCCAGCAGTTTACAGGGCGACTATGGCTACACCTTC	CASSLQGDYGYTF
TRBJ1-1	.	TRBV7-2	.	TGTGCCAGCAGCTTAGCACCGGGTTTAACTGAAGCTTTCTTT	CASSLAPGLTEAFF
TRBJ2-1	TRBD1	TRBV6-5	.	TGTGCCAGCAGTTCCCCCCAGACAGGGGCTACCAATGAGCAGTTCTTC	CASSSPQTGATNEQFF
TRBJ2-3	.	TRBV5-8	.	TGTGCCAGCAGCTCCGGACAGTTAGATACGCAGTATTTT	CASSSGQLDTQYF
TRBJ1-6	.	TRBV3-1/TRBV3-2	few	.	CASSREFGSGSPLHF
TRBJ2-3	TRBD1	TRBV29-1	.	TGCAGCGTTGACCGGACAGGGGTGACAGATACGCAGTATTTT	CSVDRTGVTDTQYF
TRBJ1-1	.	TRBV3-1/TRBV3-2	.	TGTGCCAGCAGCCAAGTACCCAAGCCTCCCACTGAAGCTTTCTTT	CASSQVPKPPTEAFF
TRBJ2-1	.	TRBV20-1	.	TGCAGTGCTAGTAAAAGTACGTTGGGTGAGCAGTTCTTC	CSASKSTLGEQFF
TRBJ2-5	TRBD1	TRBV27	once	TGTGCCAGCAGTTTGAGTCCGTGGGCAGGGGGCCAAGAGACCCAGTACTTC	CASSLSPWAGGQETQYF
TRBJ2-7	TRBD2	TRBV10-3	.	TGTGCCTCCGCTAGCGGGGCCTCCTCCTACGAGCAGTACTTC	CASASGASSYEQYF
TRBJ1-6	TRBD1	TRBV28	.	TGTGCCAGCAGTCCTTCCTCAGGGGGGAGACCCCTCCACTTT	CASSPSSGGRPLHF
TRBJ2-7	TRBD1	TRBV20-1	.	TGCAGTGCTCGACAGGGTCCGGAGCAGTACTTC	CSARQGPEQYF
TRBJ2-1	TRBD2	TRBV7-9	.	TGTGCCAGCAGCTTAAGGGAGGGATTAGAGCAGTTCTTC	CASSLREGLEQFF
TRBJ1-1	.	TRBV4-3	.	TGCGCCAGCAGCCAAGAAGGGCGGACAAAAGCTTTCTTT	CASSQEGRTKAFF
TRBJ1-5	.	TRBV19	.	TGTGCCAGTAGGATTGACATAGGTAGCAATCAGCCCCAGCATTTT	CASRIDIGSNQPQHF
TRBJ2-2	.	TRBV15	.	TGTGCCACCAGCAGAGAGCGGGAGCTGTTTTTT	CATSRERELFF
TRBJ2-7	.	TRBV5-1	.	TGCGCCAGCAGCCCTATGGACCTCAAGGGGGTGCAGTACTTC	CASSPMDLKGVQYF
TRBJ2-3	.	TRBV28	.	TGTGCCAGCAGTTTATGGGGGGCGCGAGGCACAGATACGCAGTATTTT	CASSLWGARGTDTQYF
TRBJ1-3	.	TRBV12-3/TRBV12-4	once	TGTGCCAGCAGGCCCCATGCTGGAAACACCATATATTTT	CASRPHAGNTIYF
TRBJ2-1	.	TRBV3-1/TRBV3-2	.	TGTGCCAGCAGCGCCCGAGGTGAGCAGTTCTTC	CASSARGEQFF
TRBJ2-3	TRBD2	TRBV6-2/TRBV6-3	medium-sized	TGTGCCAGCAGTTCTGAACGGACGGGGGGTGCAGATACGCAGTATTTT	CASSSERTGGADTQYF
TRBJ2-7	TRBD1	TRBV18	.	TGTGCCAGCTCCCTTTCGTTGGGGACAGGAATCTCCTACGAGCAGTACTTC	CASSLSLGTGISYEQYF
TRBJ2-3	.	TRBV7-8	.	TGTGCCAGCAGCTTAATGTCGGAAGATACGCAGTATTTT	CASSLMSEDTQYF
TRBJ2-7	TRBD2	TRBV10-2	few	TGCGCCAGCAGCGAGTGGGTAGCGGGAGGCGTCGAATACTACGAGCAGTACTTC	CASSEWVAGGVEYYEQYF
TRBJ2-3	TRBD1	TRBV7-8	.	TGTGCCAGCAGCTTAGGAACAGGGGCATCAGATACGCAGTATTTT	CASSLGTGASDTQYF
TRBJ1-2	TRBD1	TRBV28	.	TGTGCCAGCAGTCTCCCGAAGGGGGCGTCGTATGGCTACACCTTC	CASSLPKGASYGYTF
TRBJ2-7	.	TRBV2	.	TGTGCCAGCAGTGAACTTGCCTACGAGCAGTACTTC	CASSELAYEQYF
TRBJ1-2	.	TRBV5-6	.	TGTGCCAGCAGCTTGGAACGGCTGGGCTACACCTTC	CASSLERLGYTF
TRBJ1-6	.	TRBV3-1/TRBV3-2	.	TGTGCCAGCAGCCCGACCGGACAGTCACCCCTCCACTTT	CASSPTGQSPLHF
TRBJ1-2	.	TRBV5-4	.	TGTGCCAGCAGCTTGGGAGCGGATGGGAACTATGGCTACACCTTC	CASSLGADGNYGYTF
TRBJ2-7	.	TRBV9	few	TGTGCCAGCAGCGTAGGTCAGGGGTCCCCCTACGAGCAGTACTTC	CASSVGQGSPYEQYF
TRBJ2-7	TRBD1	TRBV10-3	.	TGTGCCATCAGTGGTCAGGGGGCAATAAGGGAGCAGTACTTC	CAISGQGAIREQYF
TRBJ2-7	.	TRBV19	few	TGTGCCAGTAGCGTTACCAGGGGCTACGAGCAGTACTTC	CASSVTRGYEQYF
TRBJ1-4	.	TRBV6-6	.	TGTGCCAGCAGTACCCCGGGGGGAACTAATGAAAAACTGTTTTTT	CASSTPGGTNEKLFF
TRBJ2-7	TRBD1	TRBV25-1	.	TGTGCCAGCAGTGAAATAGGGACAGGGAGCTCCTACGAGCAGTACTTC	CASSEIGTGSSYEQYF